This T cell receptor (beta chain) was identified in a study of identical twins. Findings and limits, study-wide: The study drew conclusions from cross-sectional statistical analysis, not from following the same donors.

Trimming removed 4 bases from V and 8 bases from J, with 17 bases in between. This CDR3 spans 15 amino acids. This clonotype was found many times. No antigen is known for it. Each donor was a healthy Caucasian. Template switching added a universal primer site; cDNA carried unique molecular identifiers. Using its own MiXCR run on the 5' RACE reads, TCRdb lists one record per CDR3 protein. The data hold a few hundred thousand distinct CDR3 sequences, with about 8.9% observed a single time. The data also belong to a second study, concerning yellow fever vaccine responses in identical twins.

This clonotype was obtained from a young woman in good health. The sequenced sample consisted of CD8+ T cells sorted from blood. The V call is TRBV12-3 or TRBV12-4, the J call TRBJ1-4, with a weak D call TRBD1 (6 bases). The CDR3 coding sequence is TGTGCCAGCAGTTCTACAGGGTTCGTGGACGAAAAACTGTTTTTT. Its protein is CASSSTGFVDEKLFF.